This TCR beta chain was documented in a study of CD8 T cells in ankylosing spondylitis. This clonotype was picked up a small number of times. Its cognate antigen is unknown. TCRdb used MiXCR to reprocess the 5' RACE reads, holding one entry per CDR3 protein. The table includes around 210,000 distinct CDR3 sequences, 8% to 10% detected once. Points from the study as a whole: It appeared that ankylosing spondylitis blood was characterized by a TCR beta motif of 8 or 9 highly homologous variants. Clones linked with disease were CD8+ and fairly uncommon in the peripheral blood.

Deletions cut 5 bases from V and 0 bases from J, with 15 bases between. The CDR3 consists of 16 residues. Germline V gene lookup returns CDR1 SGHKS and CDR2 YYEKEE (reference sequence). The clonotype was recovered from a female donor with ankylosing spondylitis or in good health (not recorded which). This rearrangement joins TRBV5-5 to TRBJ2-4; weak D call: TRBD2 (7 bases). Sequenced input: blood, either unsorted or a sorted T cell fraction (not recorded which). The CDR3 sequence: CASRAGRGTAKNIQYF. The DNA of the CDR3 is TGTGCCAGCAGAGCTGGGAGGGGGACAGCCAAAAACATTCAGTACTTC.